Here is one T cell receptor beta chain with its context. The germline gives CDR1 SNHLY, CDR2 FYNNEI. V lost 7 bases, J lost 4 bases, and 19 bases lay in between. This CDR3 comprises 16 residues. Study processing details: Amplified reference gene primers provided the basis for estimating nucleated cell counts. TCRdb keeps only in-frame clones here, not all; method: immunoSEQ multiplex PCR. From that table come the V and J calls and clone size; the DNA was used to work out D and trimming. The table lists 56,000 or so clones, approximately 81% of them singletons. This sample is part of a study of blood T cell repertoires in COVID-19. Across the study: COVID-19 samples collected from the United States, Italy and Spain covered acute and convalescent phases.

This sequence originates from a man between 45 and 60 years old with acute or convalescent COVID-19. The gene calls are TRBV2 and TRBJ2-2; tentatively, D is TRBD2 (6 bases). Sequenced input: peripheral blood. CDR3: CASMGGTGRTTGELFF. The CDR3 region has the DNA TGTGCCAGCATGGGGGGTACAGGTCGGACCACCGGGGAGCTGTTTTTT. Together with reference TRBV2 and TRBJ2-2, the CDR3 gives the full variable domain: EPEVTQTPSHQVTQMGQEVILRCVPISNHLYFYWYRQILGQKVEFLVSFYNNEISEKSEIFDDQFSVERPDGSNFTLKIRSTKLEDSAMYFCASMGGTGRTTGELFFGEGSRLTVL.